This passage covers 10 T cell receptor beta chains from one sample sequenced in a study of PD-L1 blockade in urothelial cancer. Data came from immunoSEQ multiplex PCR; TCRdb stores just in-frame clones and leaves some out. The table includes 35,000 to 55,000 clones, roughly four fifths detected once. The sequences come from PBMCs, collected around atezolizumab (anti-PD-L1) treatment. The source is a man between 65 and 79 years old with urothelial cancer.

This clone showed up just once. This chain connects TRBV5-1 to TRBJ2-5; 10 bases are shared with TRBD2. The CDR3 contains 15 residues. The germline V gene encodes CDR1 SGHRS and CDR2 YFSETQ. J was trimmed by 3 bases and V by 4 bases; bases with no gene match: 6. CDR3 sequence reads: CASSPSGRREETQYF. CDR3 sequence (DNA): TGCGCCAGCAGCCCTAGCGGGAGAAGGGAAGAGACCCAGTACTTC.

This chain links TRBV7-8 with TRBJ2-3, with TRBD1 identical over 7 bases. The V segment lost 4 bases and the J segment 3 bases; nucleotides outside the gene matches: 4. CDR3 length: 14 residues. Looked up from germline, CDR1 is SGHVS and CDR2 is FQNEAQ. CDR3 sequence (DNA): TGTGCCAGCAGCTCCAGACAGGGAACAGATACGCAGTATTTT. It specifies CASSSRQGTDTQYF. The entire variable domain, with the rest obtained from reference TRBV7-8 and TRBJ2-3, is as follows: GAGVSQSPRYKVAKRGQDVALRCDPISGHVSLFWYQQALGQGPEFLTYFQNEAQLDKSGLPSDRFFAERPEGSVSTLKIQRTQQEDSAVYLCASSSRQGTDTQYFGPGTRLTVL.

V gene TRBV9 combines with J gene TRBJ2-7; D not resolved. The CDR3 extends over 15 amino acids. The germline V and J ends were trimmed by 0 bases and 3 bases, with 13 bases remaining between them. CDR1 and CDR2 from the germline V gene are SGDLS and YYNGEE. CDR3 sequence reads: CASSVAVSPNYEQYF. DNA of the CDR3: TGTGCCAGCAGCGTAGCGGTCTCCCCAAACTACGAGCAGTACTTC.

The chain combines TRBV7-2 with TRBJ2-7; weak D call: TRBD2 (7 bases). Per germline, CDR1 SGHTA and CDR2 FQGNSA. This CDR3 contains 12 residues. With 7 bases removed from V and 5 bases from J, the gap between germline ends came to 12 bases. The CDR3 protein is CASKGGRHEQYF. The CDR3 DNA reads TGTGCCAGCAAGGGGGGGCGCCACGAGCAGTACTTC.

The CDR3 reads CAISGSSAEVETQYF. The CDR3 DNA reads as TGTGCCATCAGTGGTTCTAGCGCCGAAGTAGAGACCCAGTACTTC. The chain is built from TRBV10-3 and TRBJ2-5; tentative D call: TRBD2 (6 bases). The CDR3 sequence is 15 residues long. The V and J ends lost 4 bases and 4 bases respectively, with 16 bases between them. Germline CDR1 ENHRY, CDR2 SYGVKD.

The chain has TRBV27 and TRBJ1-1; D unresolved. The V gene's germline CDR1 is MNHEY and CDR2 SMNVEV (reference sequence). The V end lost 2 bases, the J end lost 1 base, and 8 bases lay between the germline ends. This CDR3 is 14 amino acids long. The CDR3 loop reads CASSLPGKNTEAFF. CDR3 nucleotide sequence: TGTGCCAGCAGTTTACCGGGGAAGAACACTGAAGCTTTCTTT.

The chain uses TRBV5-1 and TRBJ2-2; D possibly corresponds to TRBD2 (6 bases). V shed 3 bases and J shed 8 bases, with 17 bases lying between them. The CDR3 contains 15 residues. Germline loops: CDR1 SGHRS, CDR2 YFSETQ. This chain's CDR3 is CASSSGLLKLGELFF. As DNA, the CDR3 is TGCGCCAGCAGCTCGGGACTTCTTAAGTTAGGGGAGCTGTTTTTT. Full variable domain (missing parts from reference TRBV5-1 and TRBJ2-2): KAGVTQTPRYLIKTRGQQVTLSCSPISGHRSVSWYQQTPGQGLQFLFEYFSETQRNKGNFPGRFSGRQFSNSRSEMNVSTLELGDSALYLCASSSGLLKLGELFFGEGSRLTVL.

In its sample, this clone was seen once. This rearrangement joins TRBV6-1 to TRBJ1-2; the match to TRBD1 covers 7 bases. The CDR3 spans 14 residues. J gave up 4 bases and V 7 bases, and 9 bases lay outside the gene matches. Germline V gene data show CDR1 as MNHNS and CDR2 as SASEGT. The CDR3 coding sequence is TGTGCCAGCACCTCATCCGGGACAGCCTATGGCTACACCTTC. It translates to CASTSSGTAYGYTF.

This chain joins TRBV9 and TRBJ2-3; 8 bases map to TRBD2. V lost 2 bases and J lost 5; bases outside the gene matches: 7. The germline CDR1 and CDR2 sequences are SGDLS and YYNGEE. The CDR3 spans 15 residues. This chain's CDR3 is CASSVDGRAVDTQYF. CDR3 sequence (DNA): TGTGCCAGCAGCGTGGACGGGAGGGCCGTAGATACGCAGTATTTT.

This rearrangement joins TRBV7-2 to TRBJ2-7, with 7 bases that match TRBD1. The V gene's germline CDR1 is SGHTA and CDR2 FQGNSA. CDR3 size: 14 residues. The V gene end was trimmed by 5 bases and the J gene end by 1 base; junction bases not matched to a gene: 5. As DNA, the CDR3 is TGTGCCAGCAGCCCCTACAGGGGATCCTACGAGCAGTACTTC. It is translated as CASSPYRGSYEQYF.